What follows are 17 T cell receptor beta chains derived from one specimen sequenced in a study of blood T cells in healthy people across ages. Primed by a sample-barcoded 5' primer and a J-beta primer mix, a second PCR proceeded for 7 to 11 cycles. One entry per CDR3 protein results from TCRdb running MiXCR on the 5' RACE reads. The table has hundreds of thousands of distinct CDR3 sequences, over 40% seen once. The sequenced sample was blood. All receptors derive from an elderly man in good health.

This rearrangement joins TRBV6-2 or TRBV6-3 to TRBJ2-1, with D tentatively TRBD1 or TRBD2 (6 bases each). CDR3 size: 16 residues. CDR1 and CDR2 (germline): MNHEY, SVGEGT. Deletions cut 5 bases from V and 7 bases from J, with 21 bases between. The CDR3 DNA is TGTGCCAGCAGTCCGACATCGGGGGCCGGTTTAAATGAGCAGTTCTTC. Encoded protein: CASSPTSGAGLNEQFF.

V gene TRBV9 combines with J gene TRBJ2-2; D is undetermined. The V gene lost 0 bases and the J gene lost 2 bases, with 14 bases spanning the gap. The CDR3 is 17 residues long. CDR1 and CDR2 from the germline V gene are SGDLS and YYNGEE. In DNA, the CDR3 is TGTGCCAGCAGCGTAGTCTCGGGCGCGACAAACACCGGGGAGCTGTTTTTT. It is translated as CASSVVSGATNTGELFF.

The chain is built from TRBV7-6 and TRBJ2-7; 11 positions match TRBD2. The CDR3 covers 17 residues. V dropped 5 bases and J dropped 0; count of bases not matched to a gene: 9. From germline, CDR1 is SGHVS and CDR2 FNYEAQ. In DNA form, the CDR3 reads TGTGCCAGCAGCCCAAATTTAGCGGGGGGGGACTCCTACGAGCAGTACTTC. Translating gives CASSPNLAGGDSYEQYF.

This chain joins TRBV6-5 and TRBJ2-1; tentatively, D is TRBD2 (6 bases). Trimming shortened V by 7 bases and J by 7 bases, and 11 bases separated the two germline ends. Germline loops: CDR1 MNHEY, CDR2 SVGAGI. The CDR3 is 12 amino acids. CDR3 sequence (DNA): TGTGCCAGCAAGGCGGCGGGGAATGAGCAGTTCTTC. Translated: CASKAAGNEQFF.

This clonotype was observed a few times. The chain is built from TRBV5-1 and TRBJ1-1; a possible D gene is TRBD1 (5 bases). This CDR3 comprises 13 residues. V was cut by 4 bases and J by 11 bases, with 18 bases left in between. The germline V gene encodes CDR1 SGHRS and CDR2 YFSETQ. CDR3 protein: CASSPTTGFEAFF. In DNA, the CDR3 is TGCGCCAGCAGCCCGACAACAGGTTTTGAGGCTTTCTTT. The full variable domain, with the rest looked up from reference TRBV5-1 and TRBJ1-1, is KAGVTQTPRYLIKTRGQQVTLSCSPISGHRSVSWYQQTPGQGLQFLFEYFSETQRNKGNFPGRFSGRQFSNSRSEMNVSTLELGDSALYLCASSPTTGFEAFFGQGTRLTVV.

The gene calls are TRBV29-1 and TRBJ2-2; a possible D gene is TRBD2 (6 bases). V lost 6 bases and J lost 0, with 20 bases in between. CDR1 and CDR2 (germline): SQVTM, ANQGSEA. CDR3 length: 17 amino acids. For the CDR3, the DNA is TGCAGCGTCAAGGGACTTTCCATTTCCGCGAACACCGGGGAGCTGTTTTTT. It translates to CSVKGLSISANTGELFF.

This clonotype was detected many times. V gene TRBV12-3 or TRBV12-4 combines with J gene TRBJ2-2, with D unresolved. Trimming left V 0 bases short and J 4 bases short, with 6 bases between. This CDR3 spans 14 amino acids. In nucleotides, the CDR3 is TGTGCCAGCAGTTTAGCCACTGCCACCGGGGAGCTGTTTTTT. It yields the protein CASSLATATGELFF.

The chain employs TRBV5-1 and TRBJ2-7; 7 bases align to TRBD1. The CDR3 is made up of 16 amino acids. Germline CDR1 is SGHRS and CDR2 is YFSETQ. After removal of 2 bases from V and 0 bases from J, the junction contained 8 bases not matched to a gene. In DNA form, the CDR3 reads TGCGCCAGCAGCTTAGGGGGACAGTTCAGCTCCTACGAGCAGTACTTC. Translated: CASSLGGQFSSYEQYF.

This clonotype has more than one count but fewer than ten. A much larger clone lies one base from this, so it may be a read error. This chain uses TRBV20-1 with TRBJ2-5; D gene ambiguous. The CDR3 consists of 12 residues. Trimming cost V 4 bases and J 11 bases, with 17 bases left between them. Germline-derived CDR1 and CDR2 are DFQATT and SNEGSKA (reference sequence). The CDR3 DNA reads TGCAGTGCTAACCTTGGAGTAAATGAGCAGTACTTC. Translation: CSANLGVNEQYF.

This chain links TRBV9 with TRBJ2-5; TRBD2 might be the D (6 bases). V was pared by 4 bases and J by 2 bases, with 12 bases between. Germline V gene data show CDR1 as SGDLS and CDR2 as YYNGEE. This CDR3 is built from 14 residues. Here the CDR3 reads CASSPRAGQETQYF. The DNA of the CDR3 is TGTGCCAGCAGCCCCCGGGCGGGGCAAGAGACCCAGTACTTC.

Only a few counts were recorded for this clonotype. The CDR3 protein is CASSSVDSHQPQHF. For the CDR3, the DNA is TGTGCCAGCAGCTCCGTCGACAGCCATCAGCCCCAGCATTTT. The chain has TRBV7-9 and TRBJ1-5; D perhaps matches TRBD1 (5 bases). V was shortened by 4 bases and J by 5 bases, with 12 bases between the two germline ends. Looked up from germline, CDR1 is SEHNR and CDR2 is FQNEAQ (reference sequence). The CDR3 spans 14 residues.

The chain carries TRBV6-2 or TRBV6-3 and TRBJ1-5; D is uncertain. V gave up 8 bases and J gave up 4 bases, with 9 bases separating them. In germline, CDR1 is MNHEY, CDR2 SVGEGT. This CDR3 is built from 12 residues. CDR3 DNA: TGTGCCAGCGGGTTTAGTAATCAGCCCCAGCATTTT. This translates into CASGFSNQPQHF.

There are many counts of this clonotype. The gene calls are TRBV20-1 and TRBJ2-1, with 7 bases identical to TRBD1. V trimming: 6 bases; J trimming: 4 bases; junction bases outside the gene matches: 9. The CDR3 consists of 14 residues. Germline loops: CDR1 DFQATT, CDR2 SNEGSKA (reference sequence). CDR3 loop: CSATDRAEYNEQFF. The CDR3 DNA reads TGCAGTGCCACCGACAGGGCCGAATACAATGAGCAGTTCTTC.

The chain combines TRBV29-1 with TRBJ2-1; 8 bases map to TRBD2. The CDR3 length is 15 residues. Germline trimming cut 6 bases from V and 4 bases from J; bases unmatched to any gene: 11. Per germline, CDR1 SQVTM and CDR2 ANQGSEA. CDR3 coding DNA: TGCAGCGTAGACCGGGGGGGGGTGAGTTACAATGAGCAGTTCTTC. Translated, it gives CSVDRGGVSYNEQFF.

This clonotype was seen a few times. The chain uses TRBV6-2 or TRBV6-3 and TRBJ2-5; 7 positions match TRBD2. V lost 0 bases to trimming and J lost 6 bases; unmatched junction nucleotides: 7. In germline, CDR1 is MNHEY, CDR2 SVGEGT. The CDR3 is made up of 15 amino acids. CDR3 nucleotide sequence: TGTGCCAGCAGTTACTCAGGGGAGGGCCTAAAGACCCAGTACTTC. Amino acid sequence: CASSYSGEGLKTQYF.

CDR3 sequence reads: CASSWGQASGANVLTF. For the CDR3, the DNA is TGCGCCAGCAGCTGGGGACAGGCTTCTGGGGCCAACGTCCTGACTTTC. The V and J genes are TRBV5-1 and TRBJ2-6; 8 nucleotides match TRBD1. This CDR3 spans 16 amino acids. With 3 bases clipped from V and 1 base from J, the junction kept 3 bases outside the gene matches. CDR1 is SGHRS and CDR2 is YFSETQ in the germline V gene.

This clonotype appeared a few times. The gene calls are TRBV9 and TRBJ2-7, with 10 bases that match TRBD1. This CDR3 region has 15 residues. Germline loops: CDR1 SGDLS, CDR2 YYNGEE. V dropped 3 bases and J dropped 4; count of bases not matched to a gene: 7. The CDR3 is CASSGGGQGIYEQYF. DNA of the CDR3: TGTGCCAGCAGCGGGGGGGGACAGGGGATTTACGAGCAGTACTTC.